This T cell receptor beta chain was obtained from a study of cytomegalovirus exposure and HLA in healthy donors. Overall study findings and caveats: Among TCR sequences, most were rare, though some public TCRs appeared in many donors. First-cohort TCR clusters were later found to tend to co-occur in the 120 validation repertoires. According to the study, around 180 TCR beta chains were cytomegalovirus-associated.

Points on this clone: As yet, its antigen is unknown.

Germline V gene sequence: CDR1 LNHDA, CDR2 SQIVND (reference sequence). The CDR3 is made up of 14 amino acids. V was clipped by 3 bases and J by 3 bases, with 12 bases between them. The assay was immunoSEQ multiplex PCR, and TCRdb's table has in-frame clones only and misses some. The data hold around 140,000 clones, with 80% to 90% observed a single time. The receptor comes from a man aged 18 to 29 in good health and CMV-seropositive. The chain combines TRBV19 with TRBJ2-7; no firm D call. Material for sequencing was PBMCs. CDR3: CASSMVEPDYEQYF. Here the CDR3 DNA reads TGTGCCAGTAGTATGGTGGAGCCAGACTACGAGCAGTACTTC.